These 9 T cell receptor beta chains share one sample of origin, sequenced in a study of T cells after yellow fever vaccination. TCRdb ran MiXCR on the 5' RACE reads and lists one entry per CDR3 protein. The sample carries about 96,000 distinct CDR3 sequences, more than 7.5% recorded once. The material was CD8+ T cells not binding an NS4B(214-222) dextramer, sorted from PBMCs, obtained roughly 14 days after the first yellow fever vaccination. The origin of the receptors is a man aged 18 to 29 who received the YFV17D yellow fever vaccine.

The J gene is TRBJ2-3, the V gene TRBV7-3; 8 bases agree with TRBD2. V lost 1 base to trimming and J lost 3 bases; unmatched junction nucleotides: 6. Germline CDR1 SGHTA, CDR2 FQGTGA. The CDR3 spans 16 residues. CDR3 loop: CASSLNPGLETDTQYF. CDR3 DNA sequence: TGTGCCAGCAGCTTAAATCCGGGACTAGAAACAGATACGCAGTATTTT.

The chain has TRBV11-2 and TRBJ2-3; D gene ambiguous. Trimming took 8 bases from V and 0 from J, leaving 15 bases between them. The CDR3 has 15 amino acids. Per germline, CDR1 SGHAT and CDR2 FQNNGV. CDR3 region: CASVRQVTSTDTQYF. CDR3 bases: TGTGCCAGCGTTAGGCAGGTCACTAGCACAGATACGCAGTATTTT. Full variable domain (rest looked up from reference TRBV11-2 and TRBJ2-3): EAGVAQSPRYKIIEKRQSVAFWCNPISGHATLYWYQQILGQGPKLLIQFQNNGVVDDSQLPKDRFSAERLKGVDSTLKIQPAKLEDSAVYLCASVRQVTSTDTQYFGPGTRLTVL.

The chain couples TRBV4-3 to TRBJ1-1; 12 nucleotides match TRBD1. Germline CDR1 reads LGHNA; CDR2 reads YSLEER. The CDR3 covers 16 residues. V lost 0 bases, J lost 5 bases, and 4 bases stayed unmatched. The chain's CDR3 is CASSQEGTGGRTEAFF. The CDR3 DNA reads TGCGCCAGCAGCCAAGAGGGGACAGGGGGCAGGACTGAAGCTTTCTTT.

This clonotype was seen a few times. The chain employs TRBV20-1 and TRBJ1-1, with TRBD1 matching 7 bases. Trimming took 1 base from V and 2 from J; bases not matched to a gene: 7. CDR3 length: 15 residues. The germline V gene encodes CDR1 DFQATT and CDR2 SNEGSKA (reference sequence). CDR3 in amino acids: CSARAMGQTNTEAFF. As DNA, the CDR3 is TGCAGTGCTAGAGCGATGGGACAGACAAACACTGAAGCTTTCTTT.

The chain joins TRBV7-9 to TRBJ1-1, with D perhaps matching TRBD1 (5 bases). V lost 4 bases and J lost 5, with 14 bases in between. The CDR3 has 14 amino acids. Germline CDR1 SEHNR, CDR2 FQNEAQ (reference sequence). CDR3 coding DNA: TGTGCCAGCAGCTCGACACGGAAGGGGACTGAAGCTTTCTTT. It specifies CASSSTRKGTEAFF.

The V call is TRBV27, the J call TRBJ2-1, with 9 bases lining up with TRBD1. Germline trimming cut 7 bases from V and 7 bases from J; bases unmatched to any gene: 8. Germline assignment: CDR1 MNHEY and CDR2 SMNVEV (reference sequence). The CDR3 runs 14 residues. CDR3 in amino acids: CASNRRGQGNEQFF. CDR3 in DNA: TGTGCCAGCAACCGGCGGGGACAGGGTAATGAGCAGTTCTTC.

The V call is TRBV2, the J call TRBJ1-1, with D possibly being TRBD1 (6 bases). V was shortened by 8 bases and J by 3 bases, with 13 bases between the two germline ends. There are 13 residues in the CDR3. From germline, CDR1 is SNHLY and CDR2 FYNNEI. CDR3 coding DNA: TGTGCCAGCGTGGGCGGGGGCTACACTGAAGCTTTCTTT. Its translation is CASVGGGYTEAFF.

The chain carries TRBV5-4 and TRBJ2-7, with 9 bases fitting TRBD1. The CDR3 consists of 16 residues. The germline V gene has CDR1 SGHNT and CDR2 YYREEE (reference sequence). The V gene end was trimmed by 4 bases and the J gene end by 0 bases; junction bases not matched to a gene: 8. CDR3 DNA: TGTGCCAGCAGCCTCTGGTCGACAGGGGGCTCCTACGAGCAGTACTTC. This encodes CASSLWSTGGSYEQYF.

This clonotype was detected a few times. The chain is built from TRBV7-9 and TRBJ1-1; D gene ambiguous. CDR3 size: 13 residues. V gave up 5 bases and J gave up 4 bases, with 11 bases separating them. Germline CDR1 SEHNR, CDR2 FQNEAQ (reference sequence). CDR3 bases: TGTGCCAGCAGCCCCGCGTCGGGCACTGAAGCTTTCTTT. Its translation: CASSPASGTEAFF.